The 11 T cell receptor beta chains presented below share a single source sample, sequenced in a study of early T cells in non-severe SARS-CoV-2 infection. TCRdb re-analysed the 5' RACE reads in MiXCR, keeping a single row per CDR3 protein. The sample has around 81,000 distinct CDR3 sequences, 14% seen once. The sequencing input was whole blood. The origin of the receptors is an adult who was a healthcare worker with PCR-confirmed SARS-CoV-2 infection or an uninfected control (not recorded which).

The chain recombines TRBV3-1 with TRBJ1-2, with 9 bases matching TRBD1. The V segment lost 4 bases and the J segment 8 bases; nucleotides outside the gene matches: 11. Germline CDR1 reads LGHDT; CDR2 reads YNNKEL (reference sequence). The CDR3 length is 15 residues. The chain's CDR3 is CASSRDRAESWGYTF. CDR3 coding DNA: TGTGCCAGCAGCCGGGACAGGGCTGAATCGTGGGGCTACACCTTC.

This clonotype was counted once. The chain joins TRBV6-5 to TRBJ2-2; possibly TRBD1 for D (6 bases). Germline values: CDR1 MNHEY, CDR2 SVGAGI. The CDR3 loop spans 16 amino acids. V was clipped by 5 bases and J by 4 bases, with 17 bases between them. In DNA form, the CDR3 reads TGTGCCAGCAGTACTACGACAGGACGAGGCACCGGGGAGCTGTTTTTT. It yields the protein CASSTTTGRGTGELFF.

The chain uses TRBV29-1 and TRBJ1-1; tentatively, D is TRBD1 (5 bases). CDR1 is SQVTM and CDR2 is ANQGSEA in the germline V gene. The germline V and J ends were trimmed by 2 bases and 4 bases, with 8 bases remaining between them. The CDR3 is made up of 12 amino acids. CDR3 DNA: TGCAGCGTTGAACTTGGGGGCACTGAAGCTTTCTTT. Amino acid sequence: CSVELGGTEAFF.

This rearrangement joins TRBV10-3 to TRBJ1-3; D is possibly TRBD1 (6 bases). This CDR3 is built from 16 residues. V lost 8 bases and J 0 bases, leaving 17 bases between the germline ends. CDR1 is ENHRY and CDR2 is SYGVKD in the germline V gene. As DNA, the CDR3 is TGTGCCATCGGAGCCCTAGACAGGAACTCTGGAAACACCATATATTTT. The encoded protein is CAIGALDRNSGNTIYF.

This clonotype was seen a handful of times. This chain joins TRBV7-8 and TRBJ1-4; no firm D call. From germline, CDR1 is SGHVS and CDR2 FQNEAQ. V was shortened by 6 bases and J by 8 bases, with 16 bases between the two germline ends. This CDR3 is built from 14 residues. CDR3 bases: TGTGCCAGCAGTCAGACTGGGGTGAGAGAAAAACTGTTTTTT. Translation: CASSQTGVREKLFF.

This clonotype appeared a few times. The J gene is TRBJ2-5, the V gene TRBV29-1; D not certain. Germline loops: CDR1 SQVTM, CDR2 ANQGSEA. The CDR3 consists of 13 residues. V lost 4 bases, J lost 0 bases, and 9 bases lay in between. Written as DNA, the CDR3 is TGCAGCGTTGTTGACTCGTACCAAGAGACCCAGTACTTC. Its translation: CSVVDSYQETQYF.

This clonotype was counted ten times or more. The chain couples TRBV29-1 to TRBJ1-3; no definite D call. V shed 3 bases and J shed 4 bases, with 4 bases lying between them. The CDR3 consists of 11 residues. Germline CDR1 reads SQVTM; CDR2 reads ANQGSEA. For the CDR3, the DNA is TGCAGCGTTGAGAGGGGAAACACCATATATTTT. This encodes CSVERGNTIYF.

This clonotype has ten or more counts. V and J are TRBV9 and TRBJ2-7; D uncertain. The V and J ends lost 0 bases and 2 bases respectively, with 9 bases between them. The V gene's germline CDR1 is SGDLS and CDR2 YYNGEE. CDR3 length: 14 amino acids. Here the CDR3 DNA reads TGTGCCAGCAGCGTAGAACCTGAGACCTACGAGCAGTACTTC. Amino acids: CASSVEPETYEQYF.

This clonotype was seen more than once but under ten times. This chain connects TRBV6-5 to TRBJ1-6, with 7 bases identical to TRBD1. This CDR3 has 15 residues. The ends lost 0 bases at V and 7 bases at J; junction bases unmatched: 3. CDR1 is MNHEY and CDR2 is SVGAGI in the germline V gene. The CDR3 nucleotides read TGTGCCAGCAGTTACTCACGGGACAGCAATTCACCCCTCCACTTT. Amino acids: CASSYSRDSNSPLHF.

This chain links TRBV29-1 with TRBJ2-7; no reliable D call. Trimming took off 1 base at V and 4 bases at J, with 5 bases between the two ends. CDR3 length equals 11 residues. The germline V gene encodes CDR1 SQVTM and CDR2 ANQGSEA. The CDR3 spells CSVEGSYEQYF. The CDR3 nucleotides read TGCAGCGTTGAAGGGTCTTACGAGCAGTACTTC.

The chain is built from TRBV10-2 and TRBJ2-1; perhaps TRBD1 as D (5 bases). Between the trimmed V and J ends, which lost 4 bases and 4 bases, there was a span of 11 bases. This CDR3 spans 14 amino acids. Germline lookup yields CDR1 WSHSY and CDR2 SAAADI. The CDR3 DNA sequence: TGCGCCAGCAGTGTTTCGACAGTTTACAATGAGCAGTTCTTC. Encoded protein: CASSVSTVYNEQFF.